The 25 T cell receptor beta chains listed next were all sequenced from one sample in a study of Ad26.COV2.S vaccination and SARS-CoV-2 variants. TCRdb's table, derived via immunoSEQ multiplex PCR, lists solely in-frame clones and lacks some. This table holds 75,000 to 100,000 clones, roughly 85% found once. Sequences were derived from peripheral blood, sampled after recovery from COVID-19. The receptor set was obtained from a human donor who had recovered from COVID-19.

V gene TRBV5-4 combines with J gene TRBJ2-3; TRBD2 agrees at 10 bases. Germline V lookup: CDR1 SGHNT, CDR2 YYREEE (reference sequence). The V gene end was trimmed by 0 bases and the J gene end by 1 base; junction bases not matched to a gene: 2. The CDR3 runs 16 residues. CDR3: CASSLGGTSGTDTQYF. The CDR3 DNA is TGTGCCAGCAGCTTGGGCGGGACTAGCGGCACAGATACGCAGTATTTT.

The V call is TRBV6-5, the J call TRBJ2-1; no clear D gene. The CDR3 is 14 residues long. V lost 8 bases, J lost 9 bases, and 20 bases lay in between. Germline CDR1 and CDR2: MNHEY and SVGAGI. The CDR3 here is CASGIDAFLGEQFF. CDR3 DNA sequence: TGTGCCAGCGGAATCGACGCCTTTTTGGGTGAGCAGTTCTTC.

CDR3 in amino acids: CASSHRGGELFF. The CDR3 bases are TGTGCCAGCAGCCACAGAGGCGGGGAGCTGTTTTTT. The chain is built from TRBV6-5 and TRBJ2-2, with D unresolved. The germline V gene has CDR1 MNHEY and CDR2 SVGAGI. CDR3 length: 12 amino acids. The V end lost 6 bases, the J end lost 7 bases, and 9 bases lay between the germline ends.

The rearrangement joins TRBV4-3 to TRBJ1-6; maybe TRBD1 (5 bases). Germline-derived CDR1 and CDR2 are LGHNA and YSLEER. V lost 4 bases and J lost 8, with 18 bases in between. The CDR3 has 16 residues. CDR3 nucleotide sequence: TGCGCCAGCAGCCGAACCGACTTGGGGGGATATTCACCCCTCCACTTT. This codes for CASSRTDLGGYSPLHF.

The chain is built from TRBV11-3 and TRBJ1-1; D ambiguous. The CDR3 covers 15 residues. The V gene's germline CDR1 is SGHNT and CDR2 YENEEA. The V end lost 2 bases, the J end lost 1 base, and 11 bases lay between the germline ends. The CDR3 here is CASSLRTSKNTEAFF. In DNA form, the CDR3 reads TGTGCCAGCAGCTTACGTACGTCCAAGAACACTGAAGCTTTCTTT.

The gene calls are TRBV27 and TRBJ1-4; no firm D call. Per the germline V gene, CDR1 is MNHEY and CDR2 is SMNVEV (reference sequence). Between the trimmed V and J ends, which lost 3 bases and 11 bases, there was a span of 16 bases. This CDR3 comprises 14 residues. Here the CDR3 DNA reads TGTGCCAGCAGTTTTTCGACCCTCTACGGGAAACTGTTTTTT. It yields the protein CASSFSTLYGKLFF.

The CDR3 spells CASRIGANTEAFF. CDR3 DNA: TGTGCCAGTAGGATTGGCGCTAACACTGAAGCTTTCTTT. The chain is built from TRBV19 and TRBJ1-1; D unresolved. The CDR3 is 13 amino acids. The germline gives CDR1 LNHDA, CDR2 SQIVND (reference sequence). The V end lost 6 bases, the J end lost 2 bases, and 10 bases lay between the germline ends.

This clone has a single count. The rearrangement links TRBV7-6 to TRBJ1-3; D unclear. CDR1 and CDR2 (germline): SGHVS, FNYEAQ. With 1 base removed from V and 0 bases from J, the gap between germline ends came to 7 bases. The CDR3 contains 15 residues. The CDR3 loop reads CASSLGTNSGNTIYF. CDR3 coding DNA: TGTGCCAGCAGCTTAGGGACGAACTCTGGAAACACCATATATTTT.

The rearrangement joins TRBV19 to TRBJ1-5, with TRBD1 identical over 7 bases. The CDR3 is made up of 16 amino acids. In germline, CDR1 is LNHDA, CDR2 SQIVND (reference sequence). V gave up 10 bases and J gave up 7 bases; unmatched junction bases: 19. The CDR3 loop is CATTPESTGKGQPQHF. The CDR3 coding sequence is TGTGCCACCACCCCCGAATCGACAGGGAAGGGACAGCCCCAGCATTTT.

This sequence joins TRBV7-2 and TRBJ1-2, with 10 bases matching TRBD1. The CDR3 is 14 amino acids. J was trimmed by 8 bases and V by 5 bases; bases with no gene match: 8. Germline loops: CDR1 SGHTA, CDR2 FQGNSA. The DNA of the CDR3 is TGTGCCAGCAGCCCAGGGACAGGGGTGGGCGGCTACACCTTC. It yields the protein CASSPGTGVGGYTF.

Judged by abundance, this clone is medium-sized. The rearrangement joins TRBV9 to TRBJ1-3; 7 nucleotides match TRBD1. This CDR3 has 15 amino acids. Trimming took 3 bases from V and 6 from J; bases not matched to a gene: 9. Per germline, CDR1 SGDLS and CDR2 YYNGEE. The DNA of the CDR3 is TGTGCCAGCAGCGCATCCGGGACAGCAAAAAACACCATATATTTT. The encoded protein is CASSASGTAKNTIYF.

This chain uses TRBV9 with TRBJ2-1, with 10 bases identical to TRBD2. CDR1 is SGDLS and CDR2 is YYNGEE in the germline V gene. The CDR3 spans 15 residues. The junction had 4 bases not matched to a gene; V was cut back by 2 bases and J by 5 bases. This CDR3 is CASSVGLAADNEQFF. The CDR3 DNA is TGTGCCAGCAGCGTCGGACTAGCGGCCGACAATGAGCAGTTCTTC.

The chain carries TRBV4-1 and TRBJ2-1; D perhaps matches TRBD2 (6 bases). CDR1 and CDR2 (germline): MGHRA, YSYEKL. Trimming removed 0 bases from V and 6 bases from J, with 15 bases in between. This CDR3 has 16 residues. The CDR3 protein is CASSQDPGVVSNEQFF. The CDR3 nucleotides are TGCGCCAGCAGCCAAGATCCGGGGGTCGTGTCCAATGAGCAGTTCTTC.

The V and J genes are TRBV5-1 and TRBJ1-1; no reliable D call. Germline V gene data show CDR1 as SGHRS and CDR2 as YFSETQ. V gave up 1 base and J gave up 5 bases, with 9 bases separating them. The CDR3 is made up of 13 amino acids. The CDR3, as DNA: TGCGCCAGCAGCTTGTTTGGAGGGACTGAAGCTTTCTTT. This sequence encodes CASSLFGGTEAFF.

V gene TRBV29-1 combines with J gene TRBJ1-2; D gene ambiguous. Germline V gene sequence: CDR1 SQVTM, CDR2 ANQGSEA. V lost 6 bases and J 6 bases, leaving 11 bases between the germline ends. CDR3 length: 11 residues. The CDR3 is CSVPVRNGYTF. The CDR3 DNA is TGCAGCGTCCCTGTCAGGAATGGCTACACCTTC.

The chain uses TRBV24-1 and TRBJ2-5, with 8 bases that match TRBD1. CDR1 and CDR2 from the germline V gene are KGHDR and SFDVKD. The CDR3 contains 14 residues. J gave up 5 bases and V 4 bases, and 5 bases lay outside the gene matches. CDR3 loop: CATSDPRGQETQYF. The CDR3, as DNA: TGTGCCACCAGTGACCCCAGGGGGCAGGAGACCCAGTACTTC.

DNA of the CDR3: TGTGCCGGGGGACGACGTTCTAACACCGGGGAGCTGTTTTTT. Amino acids: CAGGRRSNTGELFF. The V gene is TRBV7-9, the J gene TRBJ2-2, with D tentatively TRBD1 or TRBD2 (5 bases each). Trimming left V 11 bases short and J 2 bases short, with 15 bases between. The CDR3 is 14 amino acids. In germline, CDR1 is SEHNR, CDR2 FQNEAQ (reference sequence).

The rearrangement uses TRBV9 and TRBJ2-1; no definite D call. The CDR3 is 16 residues long. Trimming left V 3 bases short and J 6 bases short, with 19 bases between. Germline lookup yields CDR1 SGDLS and CDR2 YYNGEE. CDR3 region: CASSAFPLGSPNEQFF. The CDR3 nucleotides read TGTGCCAGCAGCGCGTTCCCCTTGGGTTCCCCCAATGAGCAGTTCTTC.

J is TRBJ2-7 and V is TRBV7-9, with TRBD2 matching 10 bases. Per the germline V gene, CDR1 is SEHNR and CDR2 is FQNEAQ (reference sequence). V gave up 5 bases and J gave up 0 bases; unmatched junction bases: 13. The CDR3 is made up of 18 amino acids. CDR3 DNA sequence: TGTGCCAGCAGCCCGCGGACCGGGCTAGCGGGAGACTCCTACGAGCAGTACTTC. Its protein product is CASSPRTGLAGDSYEQYF.

J is TRBJ2-7 and V is TRBV11-2, with D tentatively TRBD2 (6 bases). The CDR3 has 14 amino acids. The germline CDR1 and CDR2 sequences are SGHAT and FQNNGV. The V gene lost 3 bases and the J gene lost 7 bases, with 16 bases spanning the gap. The CDR3 is CASSFRLVGGEQYF. The CDR3 coding sequence is TGTGCCAGCAGCTTTAGACTAGTTGGCGGTGAGCAGTACTTC.

This clone is labeled medium-sized. Compared with germline, one end of the junction differs, possibly owing to a read error. This chain links TRBV28 with TRBJ2-7; 8 bases line up with TRBD2. This CDR3 has 16 amino acids. Germline CDR1 MDHEN, CDR2 SYDVKM. The CDR3 loop reads CATSSPGGPKSYEQYF. The CDR3 region has the DNA TGTGCCACCAGTTCACCGGGAGGGCCGAAGTCCTACGAGCAGTACTTC. The full variable domain, its missing parts supplied by reference TRBV28 and TRBJ2-7, is DVKVTQSSRYLVKRTGEKVFLECVQDMDHENMFWYRQDPGLGLRLIYFSYDVKMKEKGDIPEGYSVSREKKERFSLILESASTNQTSMYLCATSSPGGPKSYEQYFGPGTRLTVT.

The rearrangement uses TRBV7-9 and TRBJ1-3, with a weak D call TRBD1 (6 bases). This CDR3 contains 15 residues. The germline CDR1 and CDR2 sequences are SEHNR and FQNEAQ (reference sequence). V lost 6 bases and J lost 3, with 15 bases in between. The CDR3 here is CASSFKPGVGNTIYF. In nucleotides, the CDR3 is TGTGCCAGCAGTTTCAAACCAGGGGTTGGAAACACCATATATTTT.

The J gene is TRBJ2-3, the V gene TRBV18; D is ambiguous. Trimming took 3 bases from V and 1 from J, leaving 8 bases between them. CDR3 length equals 14 residues. Looked up from germline, CDR1 is KGHSH and CDR2 is LQKENI. The CDR3 reads CASSPFPRTDTQYF. As DNA, the CDR3 is TGTGCCAGCTCACCCTTTCCTCGCACAGATACGCAGTATTTT.

The chain links TRBV4-3 to TRBJ2-3; 9 bases agree with TRBD2. The V and J ends lost 0 bases and 8 bases, in that order; junction bases with no gene match: 6. CDR1 is LGHNA and CDR2 is YSLEER in the germline V gene. The CDR3 runs 15 residues. The CDR3 loop is CASSQDVAGGGTQYF. The CDR3 DNA sequence: TGCGCCAGCAGCCAAGATGTCGCGGGAGGGGGTACGCAGTATTTT.

V is TRBV10-3 and J is TRBJ2-7; tentatively, D is TRBD2 (6 bases). Germline-derived CDR1 and CDR2 are ENHRY and SYGVKD. The CDR3 runs 15 residues. With 4 bases removed from V and 2 bases from J, the gap between germline ends came to 15 bases. The CDR3 sequence is CAISGAGNNPYEQYF. The CDR3 nucleotides are TGTGCCATCAGTGGGGCGGGGAACAACCCCTACGAGCAGTACTTC.